This T cell receptor beta chain derives from a study of a mutant IDH1 vaccine in newly diagnosed glioma. Study at large: Among treated patients, approximately 62% were male and about 40% female, and mean age was 40.4 years. Before enrollment, patients got radiotherapy alone, temozolomide alone, or mostly the combination. Whole-study results and caveats: Researchers report vaccine-induced immune responses in just under 95% of patients.

Using immunoSEQ multiplex PCR, the repertoire was profiled, and TCRdb retains in-frame clones only, with some absent. The data contain over 80,000 clones, about 81% of them singletons. Specified time point: week 47, end of study. Vaccination comprised doses that each held 300 ug of mutant IDH1 20-mer peptide, plus topical imiquimod. Scheduled for weeks 1, 3, 5, 7, 11, 15, 19 and 23, eight vaccinations were given to patients. This clone has just one count. What it recognizes is unknown. The germline V and J ends were trimmed by 0 bases and 2 bases, with 8 bases remaining between them. CDR3 size: 14 residues. Per germline, CDR1 MNHGY and CDR2 SAAAGT.

This specimen was PBMCs, taken from a glioma patient whose treatment included an IDH1 peptide vaccine. This receptor was taken from a middle-aged man with glioma. V is TRBV6-8 and J is TRBJ2-7; D ambiguous. CDR3: CASSYSSAAYEQYF. In nucleotides, the CDR3 is TGTGCCAGCAGTTACTCTTCGGCAGCCTACGAGCAGTACTTC.